This TCR beta chain derives from a study of T cell responses to AZD1222 COVID-19 vaccine. For this clone: Antigen unknown.

Findings and caveats of the study: Spike as a whole was targeted by vaccine-associated CD4 TCRs, dominant at 160-218 and 743-854. Of the AZD1222 recipients, only six or seven were seropositive at baseline. The donors showed a predominance of white British ancestry and of females, with possible underestimation of clonal diversity.

Sequenced by immunoSEQ multiplex PCR; TCRdb stores in-frame clones only, minus some. The sample shows 70,000 to 95,000 clones, more than 70% of them seen only once. This CDR3 is 11 amino acids long. CDR1 and CDR2 from the germline V gene are SEHNR and FQNEAQ (reference sequence). Between the trimmed V and J ends, which lost 5 bases and 10 bases, there was a span of 10 bases. V and J are TRBV7-9 and TRBJ2-3; maybe TRBD1 (5 bases). The sample in question was peripheral blood, obtained on day 0 of AZD1222 vaccination. The source of this sequence is an adult in good health. This CDR3 reads CASSRQGSQYF. The CDR3 nucleotides read TGTGCCAGCAGCCGCCAGGGATCGCAGTATTTT.